Described below is a single T cell receptor beta chain sequence and its context. CDR1 is LGHDT and CDR2 is YNNKEL in the germline V gene (reference sequence). After removal of 1 base from V and 0 bases from J, the junction contained 12 bases not matched to a gene. This CDR3 is 19 amino acids long. As handled by the study authors: Reference gene primer amplification gave nucleated cell count estimates. The data were produced by immunoSEQ multiplex PCR, yet TCRdb's version contains in-frame clones alone and is incomplete. V and J calls plus clone size are reproduced from that table; the DNA served to infer D and trimming. The sample holds some 300,000 clones, over 80% seen once. These data originate in a study of blood T cell repertoires in COVID-19.

Sequenced sample: peripheral blood. V and J are TRBV3-1 (or the pseudogene TRBV3-2) and TRBJ2-1; 7 bases line up with TRBD1. The clonotype originates from a woman in her 50s with COVID-19, enrolled during active disease. In nucleotides, the CDR3 is TGTGCCAGCAGCCAAGGGACTTTCACAGCAGGGGGCTCCTACAATGAGCAGTTCTTC. Translating gives CASSQGTFTAGGSYNEQFF.